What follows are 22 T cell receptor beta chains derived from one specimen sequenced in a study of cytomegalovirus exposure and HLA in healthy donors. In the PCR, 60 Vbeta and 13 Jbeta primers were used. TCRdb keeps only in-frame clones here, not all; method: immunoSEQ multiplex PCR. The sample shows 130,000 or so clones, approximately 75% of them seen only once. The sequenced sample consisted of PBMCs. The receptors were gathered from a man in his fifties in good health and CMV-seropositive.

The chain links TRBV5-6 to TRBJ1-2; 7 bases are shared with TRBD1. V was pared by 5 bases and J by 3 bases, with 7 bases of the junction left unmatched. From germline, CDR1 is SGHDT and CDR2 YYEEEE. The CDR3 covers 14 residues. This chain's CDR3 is CASRGQKSYYGYTF. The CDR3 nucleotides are TGTGCCAGCAGGGGACAGAAATCCTACTATGGCTACACCTTC.

CDR3 bases: TGTGCCAGCAGCACCGGGACATACCAAGAGACCCAGTACTTC. Amino acid sequence: CASSTGTYQETQYF. The chain links TRBV27 to TRBJ2-5; tentative D call: TRBD1 (6 bases). Germline CDR1 reads MNHEY; CDR2 reads SMNVEV (reference sequence). The CDR3 is 14 amino acids. Trimming removed 6 bases from V and 0 bases from J, with 11 bases in between.

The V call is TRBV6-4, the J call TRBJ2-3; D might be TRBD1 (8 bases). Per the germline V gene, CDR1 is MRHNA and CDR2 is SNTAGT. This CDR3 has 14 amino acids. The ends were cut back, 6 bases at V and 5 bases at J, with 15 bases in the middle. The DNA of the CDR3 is TGTGCCAGCAGCTCGGACAGGGAGGGAGATACGCAGTATTTT. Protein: CASSSDREGDTQYF.

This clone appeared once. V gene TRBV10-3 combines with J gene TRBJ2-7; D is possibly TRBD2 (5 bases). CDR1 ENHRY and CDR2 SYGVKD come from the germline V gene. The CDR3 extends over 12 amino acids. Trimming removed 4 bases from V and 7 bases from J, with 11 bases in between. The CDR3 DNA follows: TGTGCCATCAGTGCGGCGACGGGGGAGCAGTACTTC. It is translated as CAISAATGEQYF.

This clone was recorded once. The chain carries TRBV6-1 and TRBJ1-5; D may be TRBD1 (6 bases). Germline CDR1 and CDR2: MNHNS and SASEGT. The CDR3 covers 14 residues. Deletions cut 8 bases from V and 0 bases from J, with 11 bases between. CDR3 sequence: CASLQGYSNQPQHF. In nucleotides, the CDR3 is TGTGCCAGCTTGCAGGGGTATAGCAATCAGCCCCAGCATTTT.

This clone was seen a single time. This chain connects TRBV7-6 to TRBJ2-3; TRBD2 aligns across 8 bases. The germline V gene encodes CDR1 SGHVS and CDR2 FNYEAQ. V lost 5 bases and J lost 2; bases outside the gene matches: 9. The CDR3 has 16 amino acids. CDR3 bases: TGTGCCAGCAGCCCTGTCGGGGGGGCCACCACAGATACGCAGTATTTT. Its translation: CASSPVGGATTDTQYF.

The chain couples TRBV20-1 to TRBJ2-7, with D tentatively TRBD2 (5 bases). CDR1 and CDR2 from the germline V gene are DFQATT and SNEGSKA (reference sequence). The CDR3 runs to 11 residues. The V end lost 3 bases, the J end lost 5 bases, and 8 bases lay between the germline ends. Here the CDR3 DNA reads TGCAGTGCTAGGCGGAGGAACGAGCAGTACTTC. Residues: CSARRRNEQYF.

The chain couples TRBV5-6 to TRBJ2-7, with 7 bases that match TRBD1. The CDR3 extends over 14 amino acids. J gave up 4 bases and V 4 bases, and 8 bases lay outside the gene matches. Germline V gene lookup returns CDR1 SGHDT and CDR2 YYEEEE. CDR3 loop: CASSLGTELYEQYF. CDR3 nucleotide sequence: TGTGCCAGCAGCCTCGGGACAGAGTTATACGAGCAGTACTTC.

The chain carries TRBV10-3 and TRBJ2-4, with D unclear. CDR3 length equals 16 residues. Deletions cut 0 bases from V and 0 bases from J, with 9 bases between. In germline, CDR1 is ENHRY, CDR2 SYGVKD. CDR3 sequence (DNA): TGTGCCATCAGTGAGTCTGCAGGTTTAGCCAAAAACATTCAGTACTTC. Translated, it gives CAISESAGLAKNIQYF.

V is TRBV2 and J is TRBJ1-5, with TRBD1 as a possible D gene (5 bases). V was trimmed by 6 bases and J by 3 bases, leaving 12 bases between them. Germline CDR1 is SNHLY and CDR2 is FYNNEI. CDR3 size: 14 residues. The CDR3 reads CASSSQGLNQPQHF. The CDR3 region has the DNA TGTGCCAGCAGCTCCCAGGGCCTCAATCAGCCCCAGCATTTT.

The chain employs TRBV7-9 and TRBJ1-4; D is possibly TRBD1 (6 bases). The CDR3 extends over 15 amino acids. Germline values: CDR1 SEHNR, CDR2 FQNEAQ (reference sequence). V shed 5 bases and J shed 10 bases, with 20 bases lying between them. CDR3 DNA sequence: TGTGCCAGCAGCCATGCCGGGACAAACGGCGTAAAACTGTTTTTT. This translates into CASSHAGTNGVKLFF.

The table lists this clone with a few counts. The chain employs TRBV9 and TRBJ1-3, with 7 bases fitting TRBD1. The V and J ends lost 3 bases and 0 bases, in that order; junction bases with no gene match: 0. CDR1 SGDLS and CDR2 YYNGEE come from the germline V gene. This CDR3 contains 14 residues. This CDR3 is CASSGQGSGNTIYF. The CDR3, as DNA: TGTGCCAGCAGCGGACAGGGCTCTGGAAACACCATATATTTT.

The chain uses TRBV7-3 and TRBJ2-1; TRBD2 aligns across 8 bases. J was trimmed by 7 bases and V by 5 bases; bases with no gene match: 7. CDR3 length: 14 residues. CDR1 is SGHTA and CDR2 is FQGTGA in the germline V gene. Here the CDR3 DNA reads TGTGCCAGCAGCCGGACTTCTAGCGGGAATGAGCAGTTCTTC. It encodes CASSRTSSGNEQFF.

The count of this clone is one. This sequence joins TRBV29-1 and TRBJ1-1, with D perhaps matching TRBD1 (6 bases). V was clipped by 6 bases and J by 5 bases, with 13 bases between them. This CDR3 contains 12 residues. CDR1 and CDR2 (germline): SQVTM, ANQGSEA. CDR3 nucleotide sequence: TGCAGCGTGGGGGCAATGGGAACTGAAGCTTTCTTT. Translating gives CSVGAMGTEAFF.

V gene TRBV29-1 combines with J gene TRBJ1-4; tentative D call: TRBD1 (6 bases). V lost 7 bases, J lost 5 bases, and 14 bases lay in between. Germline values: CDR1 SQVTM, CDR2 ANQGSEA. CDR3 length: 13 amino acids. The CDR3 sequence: CSASGQTNEKLFF. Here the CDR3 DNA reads TGCAGCGCCTCGGGACAAACAAATGAAAAACTGTTTTTT.

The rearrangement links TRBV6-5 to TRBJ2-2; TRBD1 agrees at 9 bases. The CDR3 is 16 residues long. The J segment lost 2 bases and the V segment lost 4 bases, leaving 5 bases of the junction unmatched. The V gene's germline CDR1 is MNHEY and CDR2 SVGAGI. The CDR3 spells CASSSTTGGNTGELFF. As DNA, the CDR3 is TGTGCCAGCAGTTCCACGACAGGGGGTAACACCGGGGAGCTGTTTTTT.

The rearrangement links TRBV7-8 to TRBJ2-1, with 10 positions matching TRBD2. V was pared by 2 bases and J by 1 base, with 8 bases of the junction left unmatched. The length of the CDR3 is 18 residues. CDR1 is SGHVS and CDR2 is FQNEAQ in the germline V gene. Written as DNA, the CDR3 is TGTGCCAGCAGCTTACAGCGGGGGGGCCTATTATCCTACAATGAGCAGTTCTTC. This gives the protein CASSLQRGGLLSYNEQFF.

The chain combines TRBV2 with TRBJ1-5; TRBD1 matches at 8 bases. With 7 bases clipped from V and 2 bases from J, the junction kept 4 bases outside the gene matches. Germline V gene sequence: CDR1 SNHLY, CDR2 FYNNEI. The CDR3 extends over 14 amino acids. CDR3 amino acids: CASIKDRGNQPQHF. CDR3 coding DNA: TGTGCCAGCATTAAGGACAGGGGCAATCAGCCCCAGCATTTT. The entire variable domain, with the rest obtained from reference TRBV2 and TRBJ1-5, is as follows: EPEVTQTPSHQVTQMGQEVILRCVPISNHLYFYWYRQILGQKVEFLVSFYNNEISEKSEIFDDQFSVERPDGSNFTLKIRSTKLEDSAMYFCASIKDRGNQPQHFGDGTRLSIL.

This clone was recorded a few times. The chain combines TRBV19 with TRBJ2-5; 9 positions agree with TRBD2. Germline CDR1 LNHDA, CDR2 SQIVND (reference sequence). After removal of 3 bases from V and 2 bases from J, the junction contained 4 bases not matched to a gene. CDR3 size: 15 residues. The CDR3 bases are TGTGCCAGTAGTATGTCTAGCGGGATACAAGAGACCCAGTACTTC. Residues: CASSMSSGIQETQYF. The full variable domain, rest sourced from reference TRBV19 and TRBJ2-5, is DGGITQSPKYLFRKEGQNVTLSCEQNLNHDAMYWYRQDPGQGLRLIYYSQIVNDFQKGDIAEGYSVSREKKESFPLTVTSAQKNPTAFYLCASSMSSGIQETQYFGPGTRLLVL.

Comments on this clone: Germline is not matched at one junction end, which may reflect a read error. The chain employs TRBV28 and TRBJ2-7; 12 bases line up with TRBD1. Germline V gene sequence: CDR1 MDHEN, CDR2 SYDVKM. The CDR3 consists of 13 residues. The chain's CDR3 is CASTGTGGDRSDF. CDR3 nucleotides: TGTGCCAGCACCGGGACAGGGGGCGACAGGAGCGACTTC.

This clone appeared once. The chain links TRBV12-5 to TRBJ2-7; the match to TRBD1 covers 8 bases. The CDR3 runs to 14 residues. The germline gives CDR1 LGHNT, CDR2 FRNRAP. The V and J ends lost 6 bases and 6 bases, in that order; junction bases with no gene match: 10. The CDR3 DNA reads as TGTGCTAGTGGCCGCGGACAGGGAATCGGCGAGCAGTACTTC. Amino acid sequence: CASGRGQGIGEQYF.

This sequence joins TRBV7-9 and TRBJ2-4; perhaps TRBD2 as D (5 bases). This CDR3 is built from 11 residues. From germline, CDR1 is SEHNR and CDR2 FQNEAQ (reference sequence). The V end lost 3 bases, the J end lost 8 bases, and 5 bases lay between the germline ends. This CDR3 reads CASSLRDIQYF. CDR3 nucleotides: TGTGCCAGCAGCTTGAGGGACATTCAGTACTTC. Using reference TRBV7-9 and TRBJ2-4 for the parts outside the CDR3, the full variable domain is DTGVSQNPRHKITKRGQNVTFRCDPISEHNRLYWYRQTLGQGPEFLTYFQNEAQLEKSRLLSDRFSAERPKGSFSTLEIQRTEQGDSAMYLCASSLRDIQYFGAGTRLSVL.